This section outlines one TCR beta chain sequence together with its context. Trimming took off 5 bases at V and 8 bases at J, with 14 bases between the two ends. Germline values: CDR1 SGHRS, CDR2 YFSETQ. CDR3 length: 14 amino acids. This entry comes from a study of blood T cell repertoires in COVID-19. Overall study context: Sites in the United States, Italy and Spain provided acute and convalescent COVID-19 samples. PBMCs, B-cell-depleted T cells, or T cells were the source of the cDNA or gDNA that made up the material.

TCRdb keeps only in-frame clones here, not all; method: immunoSEQ multiplex PCR. This table holds about 140,000 clones, approximately 90% found once. The chain carries TRBV5-1 and TRBJ1-6; tentatively, D is TRBD1 (5 bases). The receptor was derived from a human donor in a cohort sampled during active COVID-19. The sample consisted of peripheral blood. The CDR3 nucleotides are TGCGCCAGCAGTACTCAGGGTAGGGATTCACCCCTCCACTTT. This sequence encodes CASSTQGRDSPLHF.